The rows below give T cell receptor beta chains drawn from one sample of a study of T cell repertoires in cytomegalovirus infection. The antigens of these receptors remain unknown. TCRdb re-analysed the reads in MiXCR, keeping a single row per CDR3 protein. The sample has fewer than 65,000 distinct CDR3 sequences; 15% to 25% are singletons. Source: CD8+ T cells from cultured PBMCs, taken from culture after CMV antigen stimulation. Receptors originate from a human donor in good health (CMV status not recorded). Some clones in this sample may be carry-over from other donors' samples. The CDR3 runs from the conserved cysteine through the conserved F or W. A D gene is named only where the DNA matches it firmly. Only part of the rows carry a size: once, few, many, or a class if the clone is expanded.

j_gene: TRBJ2-1; d_gene: TRBD1; abundance: few; v_gene: TRBV28; CDR3aa: CASSHGQDNEQFF; CDR3nt: TGTGCCAGCAGTCACGGACAGGACAATGAGCAGTTCTTC
j_gene: TRBJ2-5; d_gene: NA; abundance: NA; v_gene: TRBV7-2; CDR3aa: CASSLAGLRILQETQYF; CDR3nt: TGTGCCAGCAGCTTAGCGGGGCTGAGAATCCTCCAAGAGACCCAGTACTTC
j_gene: TRBJ2-7; d_gene: NA; abundance: NA; v_gene: TRBV4-3; CDR3aa: CASSQGQVGSYEQYF; CDR3nt: TGCGCCAGCAGCCAAGGGCAGGTCGGCTCCTACGAGCAGTACTTC
j_gene: TRBJ1-1; d_gene: NA; abundance: NA; v_gene: TRBV20-1; CDR3aa: CSARGTRGKAFF; CDR3nt: TGCAGTGCTAGGGGCACCCGGGGAAAGGCTTTCTTT
j_gene: TRBJ2-1; d_gene: TRBD2; abundance: NA; v_gene: TRBV7-2; CDR3aa: CASSPGRRGVYEQFF; CDR3nt: TGTGCCAGCAGCCCCGGTAGGCGGGGGGTGTATGAGCAGTTCTTC
j_gene: TRBJ1-5; d_gene: NA; abundance: NA; v_gene: TRBV6-2/TRBV6-3; CDR3aa: CASSPAGPNQPQHF; CDR3nt: TGTGCCAGCAGTCCGGCCGGTCCCAATCAGCCCCAGCATTTT
j_gene: TRBJ1-6; d_gene: TRBD1; abundance: NA; v_gene: TRBV7-8; CDR3aa: CASSPRDRDSPLHF; CDR3nt: TGTGCCAGCAGCCCCCGGGACAGAGACTCACCCCTCCACTTT
j_gene: TRBJ2-4; d_gene: TRBD2; abundance: once; v_gene: TRBV6-2/TRBV6-3; CDR3aa: CASSYPTGLAVTTKNIQYF; CDR3nt: TGTGCCAGCAGTTACCCGACTGGACTAGCGGTTACGACAAAAAACATTCAGTACTTC
j_gene: TRBJ2-1; d_gene: NA; abundance: many; v_gene: TRBV7-8; CDR3aa: CASSPAGADNEQFF; CDR3nt: TGTGCCAGCAGCCCCGCAGGAGCGGACAATGAGCAGTTCTTC
j_gene: TRBJ2-4; d_gene: NA; abundance: few; v_gene: TRBV12-3/TRBV12-4; CDR3aa: CASSPPGAPSIQYF; CDR3nt: TGTGCCAGCAGCCCTCCCGGGGCCCCTAGCATTCAGTACTTC
j_gene: TRBJ2-5; d_gene: NA; abundance: few; v_gene: TRBV7-9; CDR3aa: CASSAGRTQETQYF; CDR3nt: TGTGCCAGCAGCGCCGGACGGACTCAAGAGACCCAGTACTTC
j_gene: TRBJ2-7; d_gene: NA; abundance: NA; v_gene: TRBV2; CDR3aa: CASSEGSGPYYYEQYF; CDR3nt: TGTGCCAGCAGTGAAGGGTCAGGGCCCTATTACTACGAGCAGTACTTC
j_gene: TRBJ1-1; d_gene: TRBD1; abundance: many; v_gene: TRBV27; CDR3aa: CASSLFFRGTEAFF; CDR3nt: TGTGCCAGCAGTTTATTTTTCAGGGGGACTGAAGCTTTCTTT
j_gene: TRBJ2-1; d_gene: NA; abundance: many; v_gene: TRBV27; CDR3aa: CASSLTGPYNEQFF; CDR3nt: TGTGCCAGTAGTTTGACAGGACCCTACAATGAGCAGTTCTTC
j_gene: TRBJ1-3; d_gene: TRBD1; abundance: NA; v_gene: TRBV5-4; CDR3aa: CASSPGQGARGNTIYF; CDR3nt: TGTGCCAGCAGCCCGGGACAGGGGGCGCGTGGAAACACCATATATTTT
j_gene: TRBJ2-7; d_gene: NA; abundance: few; v_gene: TRBV20-1; CDR3aa: CSARTPNTYEQYF; CDR3nt: TGCAGTGCAAGGACTCCCAATACCTACGAGCAGTACTTC
j_gene: TRBJ2-2; d_gene: TRBD2; abundance: NA; v_gene: TRBV14; CDR3aa: CASSQEGGRPTGLAGDTGELFF; CDR3nt: TGTGCCAGCAGCCAAGAAGGAGGCAGACCCACCGGACTAGCGGGAGACACCGGGGAGCTGTTTTTT
j_gene: TRBJ2-1; d_gene: NA; abundance: few; v_gene: TRBV29-1; CDR3aa: CSVEELENEQFF; CDR3nt: TGCAGCGTTGAAGAGTTAGAAAATGAGCAGTTCTTC
j_gene: TRBJ2-1; d_gene: NA; abundance: NA; v_gene: TRBV7-2; CDR3aa: CASSLSVNYYNEQFF; CDR3nt: TGTGCCAGCAGCTTAAGCGTAAACTACTACAATGAGCAGTTCTTC
j_gene: TRBJ2-1; d_gene: NA; abundance: few; v_gene: TRBV6-2/TRBV6-3; CDR3aa: CASKLRDEQFF; CDR3nt: TGTGCCAGCAAGCTGCGGGATGAGCAGTTCTTC
j_gene: TRBJ1-3; d_gene: NA; abundance: NA; v_gene: TRBV29-1; CDR3aa: CAGRVYSGNTIYF; CDR3nt: TGCGCAGGACGGGTCTACTCTGGAAACACCATATATTTT
j_gene: TRBJ1-1; d_gene: NA; abundance: NA; v_gene: TRBV7-2; CDR3aa: CASSLRTGAENTEAFF; CDR3nt: TGTGCCAGCAGCTTACGTACGGGGGCGGAGAACACTGAAGCTTTCTTT
j_gene: TRBJ2-4; d_gene: TRBD1; abundance: few; v_gene: TRBV5-6; CDR3aa: CASSGDRDGGKNIQYF; CDR3nt: TGTGCCAGCAGCGGGGACAGGGATGGTGGCAAAAACATTCAGTACTTC
j_gene: TRBJ1-1; d_gene: NA; abundance: NA; v_gene: TRBV10-3; CDR3aa: CAISDPGAGTEAFF; CDR3nt: TGTGCCATCAGTGACCCAGGGGCCGGCACTGAAGCTTTCTTT
j_gene: TRBJ2-7; d_gene: TRBD2; abundance: NA; v_gene: TRBV4-2; CDR3aa: CASSQELLAGATPQYF; CDR3nt: TGTGCCAGCAGCCAAGAACTACTAGCGGGAGCTACGCCTCAGTACTTC
j_gene: TRBJ1-1; d_gene: NA; abundance: few; v_gene: TRBV7-2; CDR3aa: CASSLWTNTEAFF; CDR3nt: TGTGCCAGCAGCTTATGGACGAACACTGAAGCTTTCTTT
j_gene: TRBJ2-7; d_gene: NA; abundance: few; v_gene: TRBV11-2; CDR3aa: CASSLGQQYEQYF; CDR3nt: TGTGCCAGCAGCTTAGGCCAGCAATACGAGCAGTACTTC
j_gene: TRBJ2-1; d_gene: NA; abundance: few; v_gene: TRBV19; CDR3aa: CASSIQVSSYNEQFF; CDR3nt: TGTGCCAGTAGTATCCAGGTGAGCTCCTACAATGAGCAGTTCTTC
j_gene: TRBJ2-1; d_gene: TRBD2; abundance: many; v_gene: TRBV20-1; CDR3aa: CSARDLAGPYNEQFF; CDR3nt: TGCAGTGCTAGAGATTTAGCGGGACCCTACAATGAGCAGTTCTTC
j_gene: TRBJ2-1; d_gene: TRBD1; abundance: NA; v_gene: TRBV6-5; CDR3aa: CASRLDRGLDEQFF; CDR3nt: TGTGCCAGCAGATTAGACAGGGGGCTCGATGAGCAGTTCTTC
j_gene: TRBJ2-2; d_gene: NA; abundance: NA; v_gene: TRBV11-2; CDR3aa: CASSPGAGHDYANTGELFF; CDR3nt: TGTGCCAGCAGCCCCGGAGCAGGACATGACTACGCGAACACCGGGGAGCTGTTTTTT
j_gene: TRBJ2-3; d_gene: NA; abundance: NA; v_gene: TRBV12-3/TRBV12-4; CDR3aa: CASLPRGTGSTDTQYF; CDR3nt: TGTGCCAGCTTACCTAGGGGGACCGGGAGCACAGATACGCAGTATTTT
j_gene: TRBJ2-7; d_gene: NA; abundance: few; v_gene: TRBV6-2/TRBV6-3; CDR3aa: CASSWTDSYEQYF; CDR3nt: TGTGCCAGCAGTTGGACCGACAGCTACGAGCAGTACTTC